One sample yielded the 4 T cell receptor beta chains listed below, sequenced in a study of vaccination and CD4 T cells after COVID-19. At the Johns Hopkins FTIC core, DNA taken from cultured CD4+ T cells was sequenced by way of the Oncomine TCR Beta short-read assay. TCRdb passed the PCR reads through MiXCR, listing each CDR3 protein once. The table has 15,000 to 20,000 distinct CDR3 sequences, approximately 46% seen once. Which antigens these TCRs recognize remains unknown. Treatment given: approximately 10-day PBMC culture with coronavirus spike peptide pools or control peptides (ViraFEST assay). The sequenced sample was CD4+ T cells from blood, cultured in vitro. Receptor source: a human donor who had recovered from COVID-19.

The table lists this clonotype with a few counts. The chain is built from TRBV20-1 and TRBJ1-5; 7 bases match TRBD1. Germline V gene lookup returns CDR1 DFQATT and CDR2 SNEGSKA (reference sequence). CDR3 length: 14 amino acids. Losses at the gene ends were 4 bases for V and 3 bases for J; bases not matched to a gene: 6. The CDR3 loop reads CSATRDRDNQPQHF. CDR3 sequence (DNA): TGCAGTGCTACCAGAGACAGGGACAATCAGCCCCAGCATTTT.

The chain couples TRBV20-1 to TRBJ1-1; D is possibly TRBD1 (6 bases). The CDR3 is 14 amino acids. The V end was cut by 5 bases, the J end by 4 bases, with 17 bases between. CDR1 and CDR2 (germline): DFQATT, SNEGSKA (reference sequence). CDR3 amino acids: CSASDGGAGTEAFF. CDR3 in DNA: TGCAGTGCTTCAGACGGGGGCGCAGGCACTGAAGCTTTCTTT.

This clonotype was found a few times. V usage is TRBV15 and J usage is TRBJ2-2; D is possibly TRBD1 (6 bases). CDR3 length: 16 residues. Germline V gene data show CDR1 as LNHNV and CDR2 as YYDKDF (reference sequence). V lost 0 bases, J lost 7 bases, and 15 bases lay in between. In DNA, the CDR3 is TGTGCCACCAGCAGAGATCGGACAGAGAAAGGCGGGGAGCTGTTTTTT. It translates to CATSRDRTEKGGELFF. Supplemented by reference TRBV15 and TRBJ2-2, the full variable domain reads DAMVIQNPRYQVTQFGKPVTLSCSQTLNHNVMYWYQQKSSQAPKLLFHYYDKDFNNEADTPDNFQSRRPNTSFCFLDIRSPGLGDTAMYLCATSRDRTEKGGELFFGEGSRLTVL.

This clonotype has only a few counts. This sequence joins TRBV6-2 or TRBV6-3 and TRBJ1-2; D is perhaps TRBD1 (5 bases). This CDR3 region has 12 residues. CDR1 and CDR2 (germline): MNHEY, SVGEGT. Trimming shortened V by 6 bases and J by 7 bases, and 12 bases separated the two germline ends. Here the CDR3 reads CASSRRQSGYTF. The DNA for the CDR3 is TGTGCCAGCAGCCGTAGACAGTCTGGCTACACCTTC.